The 14 T cell receptor beta chains listed next were all sequenced from one sample in a study of blood T cell dynamics during melanoma immunotherapy. Only in-frame clones appear in the TCRdb table, and some are missing; sequencing was by immunoSEQ multiplex PCR. Among about 8,600 clones, 70% to 90% were seen once, and the ten largest hold over 5.5%. Regarding time point: week 3, after first cycle of checkpoint inhibitor. The source material was blood, sampled from a patient treated with checkpoint blockade. The source of these receptors is a human donor with melanoma.

This chain joins TRBV29-1 and TRBJ2-5; weak D call: TRBD2 (6 bases). This CDR3 comprises 10 residues. Germline values: CDR1 SQVTM, CDR2 ANQGSEA. The CDR3 DNA reads as TGCGGCGGGGTCGGGGAGACCCAGTACTTC. Translated: CGGVGETQYF. Filled out from reference TRBV29-1 and TRBJ2-5, the complete variable domain reads SAVISQKPSRDICQRGTSLTIQCQVDSQVTMMFWYRQQPGQSLTLIATANQGSEATYESGFVIDKFPISRPNLTFSTLTVSNMSPEDSSIYLCGGVGETQYFGPGTRLLVL.

V is TRBV4-2 and J is TRBJ1-1; 7 nucleotides align to TRBD1. The CDR3 has 14 residues. Germline assignment: CDR1 LGHNA and CDR2 YNFKEQ. V lost 4 bases and J lost 0; bases outside the gene matches: 2. CDR3 bases: TGTGCCAGCAGCCCGGGACAGTTGAACACTGAAGCTTTCTTT. Encoded protein: CASSPGQLNTEAFF.

A few counts support this clone. V and J are TRBV10-2 and TRBJ1-1; 7 bases match TRBD1. The CDR3 runs to 14 residues. Losses at the gene ends were 4 bases for V and 6 bases for J; bases not matched to a gene: 8. Germline V lookup: CDR1 WSHSY, CDR2 SAAADI. The CDR3 reads CASSADRVSAEAFF. Written as DNA, the CDR3 is TGCGCCAGCAGTGCCGACAGGGTGAGCGCTGAAGCTTTCTTT.

This rearrangement joins TRBV7-9 to TRBJ1-2; no definite D call. The CDR3 is 12 amino acids. Between the trimmed V and J ends, which lost 6 bases and 4 bases, there was a span of 9 bases. Germline V lookup: CDR1 SEHNR, CDR2 FQNEAQ (reference sequence). The CDR3 nucleotides are TGTGCCAGCAGTTACACTCCCTATGGCTACACCTTC. It is translated as CASSYTPYGYTF.

The V gene is TRBV5-1, the J gene TRBJ1-3; D call uncertain. Trimming left V 0 bases short and J 0 bases short, with 7 bases between. Per the germline V gene, CDR1 is SGHRS and CDR2 is YFSETQ. The CDR3 is 15 amino acids. The CDR3 is CASSLETGSGNTIYF. The CDR3 nucleotides are TGCGCCAGCAGCTTGGAAACGGGCTCTGGAAACACCATATATTTT.

The chain joins TRBV5-1 to TRBJ1-1; D uncertain. The CDR3 is 12 residues long. V was cut by 0 bases and J by 3 bases, with 3 bases left in between. Germline CDR1 SGHRS, CDR2 YFSETQ. CDR3 DNA: TGCGCCAGCAGCTTGGCAGACACTGAAGCTTTCTTT. Translating gives CASSLADTEAFF.

The chain employs TRBV7-6 and TRBJ2-1, with D perhaps TRBD1 (6 bases). CDR3 length: 15 residues. The V end was cut by 5 bases, the J end by 5 bases, with 16 bases between. In germline, CDR1 is SGHVS, CDR2 FNYEAQ. Here the CDR3 DNA reads TGTGCCAGCAGCCAAGGGGGAGTAGGCAACAATGAGCAGTTCTTC. Encoded protein: CASSQGGVGNNEQFF.

The V and J genes are TRBV9 and TRBJ2-3, with D perhaps TRBD2 (5 bases). Looked up from germline, CDR1 is SGDLS and CDR2 is YYNGEE. The CDR3 extends over 15 amino acids. The V end lost 3 bases, the J end lost 8 bases, and 19 bases lay between the germline ends. The CDR3 DNA is TGTGCCAGCAGCGCTGCTAGTAAGGGAAGCGGTACGCAGTATTTT. This sequence encodes CASSAASKGSGTQYF.

The chain is built from TRBV11-2 and TRBJ2-1, with a weak D call TRBD1 (6 bases). The CDR3 contains 15 residues. V shed 1 base and J shed 5 bases, with 12 bases lying between them. Germline V lookup: CDR1 SGHAT, CDR2 FQNNGV. The CDR3 spells CASSLAGDIHNEQFF. The CDR3 DNA reads as TGTGCCAGCAGCTTAGCCGGGGACATACACAATGAGCAGTTCTTC.

The chain employs TRBV5-1 and TRBJ2-7, with D tentatively TRBD1 (5 bases). Trimming took 5 bases from V and 0 from J, leaving 12 bases between them. The CDR3 loop spans 14 amino acids. Germline V lookup: CDR1 SGHRS, CDR2 YFSETQ. CDR3 nucleotides: TGCGCCAGCAGAACAGACAGTGCCTCCTACGAGCAGTACTTC. Its protein product is CASRTDSASYEQYF.

The V gene is TRBV2, the J gene TRBJ2-6, with D perhaps assigned TRBD1 or TRBD2 (5 bases each). Germline CDR1 is SNHLY and CDR2 is FYNNEI. The CDR3 length is 19 residues. The germline V and J ends were trimmed by 0 bases and 0 bases, with 15 bases remaining between them. The chain's CDR3 is CASSEAFYSRGSGANVLTF. The CDR3 DNA follows: TGTGCCAGCAGTGAAGCGTTTTATTCGAGGGGCTCTGGGGCCAACGTCCTGACTTTC. The full variable domain, rest sourced from reference TRBV2 and TRBJ2-6, is EPEVTQTPSHQVTQMGQEVILRCVPISNHLYFYWYRQILGQKVEFLVSFYNNEISEKSEIFDDQFSVERPDGSNFTLKIRSTKLEDSAMYFCASSEAFYSRGSGANVLTFGAGSRLTVL.

This clone appeared a single time. This chain connects TRBV5-4 to TRBJ2-5; 10 nucleotides match TRBD1. The CDR3 runs 16 residues. Germline CDR1 reads SGHNT; CDR2 reads YYREEE (reference sequence). The trim removed 4 bases at V and 5 bases at J, leaving 11 bases unmatched. The CDR3 sequence is CASSLRQGAVQETQYF. The CDR3 DNA follows: TGTGCCAGCAGCCTGAGACAGGGGGCCGTACAGGAGACCCAGTACTTC.

The chain has TRBV5-1 and TRBJ2-5, with TRBD1 matching over 12 bases. The end of the DNA fits TRBJ2-7 better, so the J call may be wrong. CDR1 is SGHRS, CDR2 YFSETQ, per germline. This CDR3 contains 14 residues. The CDR3: CASSWDRGQYEQYF. The CDR3, as DNA: TGCGCCAGCAGCTGGGACAGGGGGCAATACGAGCAGTACTTC.

The count of this clone is one. The chain uses TRBV13 and TRBJ2-5, with TRBD2 identical over 10 bases. The CDR3 totals 17 residues. J gave up 0 bases and V 1 base, and 5 bases lay outside the gene matches. Germline V gene sequence: CDR1 PRHDT, CDR2 FYEKMQ (reference sequence). The DNA of the CDR3 is TGTGCCAGCAGCTTAGTGGGGCTAGCGGGGGACCAAGAGACCCAGTACTTC. Protein sequence: CASSLVGLAGDQETQYF.